This T cell receptor beta chain was profiled in a study of response to subunit inactivated influenza vaccine. TCRdb itself ran the RT-PCR reads through MiXCR, one entry per CDR3 protein. Here the sample spans about 300,000 distinct CDR3 sequences, about 20% being singletons. Overall study findings and caveats: Few new T cells, the authors suggested, are recruited by each seasonal influenza vaccination.

A few counts support this clonotype. Its target is unknown. CDR3 length: 14 residues. Trimming removed 4 bases at V and 7 bases at J, with 17 bases between. Germline lookup yields CDR1 SGHRS and CDR2 YFSETQ. The chain recombines TRBV5-1 with TRBJ1-2, with D perhaps TRBD1 (6 bases). The clonotype was recovered from a man aged 50 to 75 who received an inactivated influenza vaccine. The sample here was PBMCs from blood, taken 21 months after vaccination. The CDR3 region has the DNA TGCGCCAGCAGCCCCGGGGGGGGCCCAGGTGGCTACACCTTC. Protein product: CASSPGGGPGGYTF.